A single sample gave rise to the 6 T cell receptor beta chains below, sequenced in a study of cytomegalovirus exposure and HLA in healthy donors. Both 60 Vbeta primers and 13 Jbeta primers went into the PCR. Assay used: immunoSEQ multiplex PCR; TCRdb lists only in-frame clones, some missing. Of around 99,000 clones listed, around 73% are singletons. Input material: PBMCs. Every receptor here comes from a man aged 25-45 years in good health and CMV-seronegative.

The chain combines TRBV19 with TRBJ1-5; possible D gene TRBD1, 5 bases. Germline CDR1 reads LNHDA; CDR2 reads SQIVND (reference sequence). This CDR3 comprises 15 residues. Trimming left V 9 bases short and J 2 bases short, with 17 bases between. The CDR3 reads CASGGGQSGNQPQHF. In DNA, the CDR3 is TGTGCCAGCGGGGGAGGGCAGTCGGGCAATCAGCCCCAGCATTTT. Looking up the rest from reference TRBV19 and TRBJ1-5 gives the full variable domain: DGGITQSPKYLFRKEGQNVTLSCEQNLNHDAMYWYRQDPGQGLRLIYYSQIVNDFQKGDIAEGYSVSREKKESFPLTVTSAQKNPTAFYLCASGGGQSGNQPQHFGDGTRLSIL.

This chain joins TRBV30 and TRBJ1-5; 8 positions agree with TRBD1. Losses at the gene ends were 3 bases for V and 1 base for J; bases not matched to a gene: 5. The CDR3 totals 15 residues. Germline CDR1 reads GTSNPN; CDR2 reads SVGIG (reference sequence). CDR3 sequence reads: CAWRQQGASNQPQHF. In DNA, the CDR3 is TGTGCCTGGAGGCAGCAGGGGGCCAGCAATCAGCCCCAGCATTTT.

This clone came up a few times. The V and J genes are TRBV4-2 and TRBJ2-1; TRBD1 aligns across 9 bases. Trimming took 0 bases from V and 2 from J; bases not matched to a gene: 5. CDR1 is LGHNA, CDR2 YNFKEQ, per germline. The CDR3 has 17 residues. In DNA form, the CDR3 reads TGTGCCAGCAGCCAAGATGAGACAGGGGGTCCCTACAATGAGCAGTTCTTC. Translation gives CASSQDETGGPYNEQFF.

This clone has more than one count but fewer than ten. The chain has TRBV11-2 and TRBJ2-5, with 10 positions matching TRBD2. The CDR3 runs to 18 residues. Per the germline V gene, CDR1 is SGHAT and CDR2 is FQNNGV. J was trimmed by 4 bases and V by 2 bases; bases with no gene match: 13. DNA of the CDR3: TGTGCCAGCAGCTTATCGGGGACTAGCGTTTTGATCGGAGAGACCCAGTACTTC. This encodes CASSLSGTSVLIGETQYF.

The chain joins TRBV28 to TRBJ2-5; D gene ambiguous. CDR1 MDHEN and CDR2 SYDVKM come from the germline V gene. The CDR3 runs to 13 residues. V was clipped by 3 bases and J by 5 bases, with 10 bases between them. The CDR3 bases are TGTGCCAGCAGTTTGGTCCCAGCGGAGACCCAGTACTTC. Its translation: CASSLVPAETQYF.

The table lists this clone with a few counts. The CDR3 DNA reads TGCGCCAGCAGCCAAAGCCTGACAGGGGAAGAGACCCAGTACTTC. Its protein product is CASSQSLTGEETQYF. The rearrangement joins TRBV5-1 to TRBJ2-5; 8 nucleotides agree with TRBD1. Germline trimming cut 4 bases from V and 3 bases from J; bases unmatched to any gene: 8. Germline V gene data show CDR1 as SGHRS and CDR2 as YFSETQ. There are 15 residues in the CDR3. Variable domain in full (rest from reference TRBV5-1 and TRBJ2-5): KAGVTQTPRYLIKTRGQQVTLSCSPISGHRSVSWYQQTPGQGLQFLFEYFSETQRNKGNFPGRFSGRQFSNSRSEMNVSTLELGDSALYLCASSQSLTGEETQYFGPGTRLLVL.